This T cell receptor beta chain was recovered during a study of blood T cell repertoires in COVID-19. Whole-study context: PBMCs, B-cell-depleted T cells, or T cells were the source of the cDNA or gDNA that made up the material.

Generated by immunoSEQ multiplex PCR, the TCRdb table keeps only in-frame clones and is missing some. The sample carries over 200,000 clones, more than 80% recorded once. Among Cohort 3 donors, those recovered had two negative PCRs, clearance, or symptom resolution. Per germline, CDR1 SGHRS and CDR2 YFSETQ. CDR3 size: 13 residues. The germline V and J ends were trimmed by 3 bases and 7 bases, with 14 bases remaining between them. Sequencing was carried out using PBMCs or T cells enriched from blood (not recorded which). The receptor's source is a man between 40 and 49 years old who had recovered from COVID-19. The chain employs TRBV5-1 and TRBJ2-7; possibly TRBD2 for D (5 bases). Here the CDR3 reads CASSSREVGEQYF. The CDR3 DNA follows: TGCGCCAGCAGCTCGAGGGAAGTCGGGGAGCAGTACTTC.